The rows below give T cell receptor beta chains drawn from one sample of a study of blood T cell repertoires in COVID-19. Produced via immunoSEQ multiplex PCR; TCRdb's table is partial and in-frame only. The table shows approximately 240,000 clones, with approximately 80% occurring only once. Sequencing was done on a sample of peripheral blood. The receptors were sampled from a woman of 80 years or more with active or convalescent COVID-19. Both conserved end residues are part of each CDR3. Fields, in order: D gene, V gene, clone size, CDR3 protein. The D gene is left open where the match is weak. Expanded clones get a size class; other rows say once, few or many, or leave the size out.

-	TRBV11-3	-	CASSLVSGMGTDTQYF
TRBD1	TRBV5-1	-	CASSLMAGQGDEQYF
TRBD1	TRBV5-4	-	CASSLDGQGYNEQFF
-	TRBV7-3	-	CASSRYPTSTDTQYF
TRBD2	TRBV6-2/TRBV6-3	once	CASSYGGLARNEQFF
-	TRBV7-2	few	CASSFGTGRGEQFF
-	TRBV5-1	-	CASAWNYGEQFF
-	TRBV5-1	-	CASSMDGGNTQYF
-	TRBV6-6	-	CASSSMSSNQPQHF
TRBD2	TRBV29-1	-	CSVEVLAGFDNEQFF
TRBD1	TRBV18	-	CASSPWTGQETQYF
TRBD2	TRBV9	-	CASSVSGRDGDTQYF
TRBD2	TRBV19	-	CASSMGFLREGPYNEQFF
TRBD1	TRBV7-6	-	CASSLRAGTGGEKTQYF
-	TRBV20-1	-	CSATPGRAFF
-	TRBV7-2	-	CASSLGAGVSYNEQFF
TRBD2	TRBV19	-	CASSIAWLAGAYEQYF
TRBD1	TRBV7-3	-	CASSFQGGTEAFF
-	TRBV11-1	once	CASSPPRDTTGNTIYF
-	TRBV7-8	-	CASSSEYDEQYF
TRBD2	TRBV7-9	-	CASSRGTSGNTDTQYF
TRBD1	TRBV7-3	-	CASSSTGTVGLGANVLTF
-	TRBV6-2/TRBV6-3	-	CASSFGTDTQYF
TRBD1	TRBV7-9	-	CASSLTGDTEAFF
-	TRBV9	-	CASSVQGYEQFF
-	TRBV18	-	CASSVNRDSYNEQFF
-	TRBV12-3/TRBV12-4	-	CASSLGVGYGYTF
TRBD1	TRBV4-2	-	CASSPGTGNNQPQHF
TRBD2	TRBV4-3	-	CASSQGTSSYNEQFF
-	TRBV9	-	CASSVAGTSTDTQYF
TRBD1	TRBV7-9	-	CASSLGQGLGYTF
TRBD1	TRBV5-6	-	CASSRTGGNEQFF
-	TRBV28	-	CASRTPVVTGELFF
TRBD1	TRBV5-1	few	CASSLQGAPYNEQFF
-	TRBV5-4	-	CASSTGSSYEQYF
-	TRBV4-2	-	CASSQATPLEQYF
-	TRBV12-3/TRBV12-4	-	CASSLEPTKQAFF
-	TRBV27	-	CASSLRGNGYTF
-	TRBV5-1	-	CASSLELQSEQYF
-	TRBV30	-	CAWSVVGGEKLFF
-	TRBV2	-	CASANRAGLGGNTIYF
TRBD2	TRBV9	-	CASSASGGNTDTQYF
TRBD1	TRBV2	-	CATGTGVDYEQYF
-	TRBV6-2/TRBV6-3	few	CASSYRGATYGYTF
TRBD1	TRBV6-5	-	CASRYRQGNGYTF
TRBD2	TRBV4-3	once	CASSQGRGGGASDTQYF
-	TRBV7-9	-	CASSLYARETQYF
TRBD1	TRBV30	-	CAWSVDRANNEQFF
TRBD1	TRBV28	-	CAIESRDRHLYGYTF
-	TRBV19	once	CASSGGQRNTEAFF
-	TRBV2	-	CASSTTGYDGYTF
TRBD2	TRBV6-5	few	CASIPTRGRWFEQYF
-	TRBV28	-	CASRRYPDSYEQYF
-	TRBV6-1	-	CASSEQAGVGTQYF
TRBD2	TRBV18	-	CASSPLTSGLDTQYF